A single sample is the source of the 16 T cell receptor beta chains below, sequenced in a study of Graves' ophthalmopathy and Graves' hyperthyroidism. The study amplified TCR beta CDR3 regions using RNA transcripts. Scientists carried out first-round RT-PCR using HTBI primers and then a second-round multiplex PCR. TCRdb called the multiplex PCR reads again in MiXCR, with one record for every CDR3 protein. The top ten hold approximately 3% of the sample, which has about 400,000 distinct CDR3 sequences, over 20% seen once. Sequenced material: peripheral blood. The receptors originated from a young woman with stable Graves' hyperthyroidism.

There are many counts of this clonotype. The chain combines TRBV5-1 with TRBJ1-2, with 9 bases aligning to TRBD1. Trimming at V came to 4 bases and at J to 14 bases, leaving 12 bases not matched to a gene. CDR1 is SGHRS, CDR2 YFSETQ, per germline. The CDR3 runs to 13 residues. CDR3 sequence: CASSPGTGPQETF. CDR3 bases: TGCGCCAGCAGCCCGGGGACAGGGCCCCAGGAAACCTTC.

This clonotype was detected a few times. This rearrangement joins TRBV11-1 to TRBJ2-7, with 11 bases lining up with TRBD2. Trimming took 5 bases from V and 0 from J; bases not matched to a gene: 9. The germline V gene encodes CDR1 SGHAT and CDR2 FQDESV (reference sequence). This CDR3 comprises 17 residues. This CDR3 reads CASSPGDSGRASYEQYF. CDR3 DNA: TGTGCCAGCAGCCCCGGGGATAGCGGGAGGGCCTCCTACGAGCAGTACTTC.

This clonotype showed up many times. V and J are TRBV19 and TRBJ1-2; TRBD1 aligns across 12 bases. This CDR3 has 15 residues. The J segment lost 4 bases and the V segment lost 5 bases, leaving 5 bases of the junction unmatched. CDR1 and CDR2 from the germline V gene are LNHDA and SQIVND (reference sequence). Written as DNA, the CDR3 is TGTGCCAGTAGTTTCCGGGACAGGGGGCCCTATGGCTACACCTTC. As protein: CASSFRDRGPYGYTF. The whole variable domain, filled in from reference TRBV19 and TRBJ1-2, reads DGGITQSPKYLFRKEGQNVTLSCEQNLNHDAMYWYRQDPGQGLRLIYYSQIVNDFQKGDIAEGYSVSREKKESFPLTVTSAQKNPTAFYLCASSFRDRGPYGYTFGSGTRLTVV.

The chain has TRBV12-5 and TRBJ2-7; 7 bases match TRBD1. V was pared by 0 bases and J by 3 bases, with 8 bases of the junction left unmatched. Germline V gene lookup returns CDR1 LGHNT and CDR2 FRNRAP. This CDR3 is built from 16 residues. As DNA, the CDR3 is TGTGCTAGTGGTTTGGTACCCGAGGACAGGTACTACGAGCAGTACTTC. Residues: CASGLVPEDRYYEQYF.

The chain joins TRBV3-1 to TRBJ2-5; D not resolved. Germline assignment: CDR1 LGHDT and CDR2 YNNKEL (reference sequence). This CDR3 spans 11 amino acids. Trimming left V 5 bases short and J 8 bases short, with 9 bases between. The CDR3 loop is CASSSPATQYF. The DNA of the CDR3 is TGTGCCAGCAGCTCACCCGCCACCCAGTACTTC.

This clonotype has ten or more counts. This may come from a read error, since a much larger clone is one base off. The chain recombines TRBV12-3 or TRBV12-4 with TRBJ1-5; TRBD1 matches at 7 bases. The CDR3 extends over 14 amino acids. Trimming cost V 5 bases and J 2 bases; bases outside gene matches: 3. CDR3 nucleotide sequence: TGTGCCAGCAGTAGCACAGGGGGCAATCAGCCCCAGCATTTT. This encodes CASSSTGGNQPQHF.

The sample holds many counts of this clonotype. V and J are TRBV20-1 and TRBJ2-7; 10 bases match TRBD2. The CDR3 length is 16 residues. Trimming took 0 bases from V and 2 from J; bases not matched to a gene: 7. CDR1 is DFQATT and CDR2 is SNEGSKA in the germline V gene (reference sequence). The CDR3 sequence is CSARDSEREGTYEQYF. The CDR3 DNA sequence: TGCAGTGCTAGAGATTCGGAGCGGGAGGGGACCTACGAGCAGTACTTC.

V usage is TRBV30 and J usage is TRBJ1-1; possibly TRBD1 for D (5 bases). The germline V and J ends were trimmed by 3 bases and 12 bases, with 17 bases remaining between them. The CDR3 covers 12 residues. Germline V gene lookup returns CDR1 GTSNPN and CDR2 SVGIG (reference sequence). The CDR3 here is CAWRGDVKGSFF. CDR3 nucleotide sequence: TGTGCCTGGAGGGGGGACGTTAAGGGTTCTTTCTTT.

This clonotype was recorded many times. The chain joins TRBV5-1 to TRBJ1-2; D is possibly TRBD1 (5 bases). CDR3 length: 15 residues. V was pared by 1 base and J by 5 bases, with 15 bases between. Germline V lookup: CDR1 SGHRS, CDR2 YFSETQ. The DNA of the CDR3 is TGCGCCAGCAGCTTGTACTGGGGCAGGGATTATGGCTACACCTTC. Its protein is CASSLYWGRDYGYTF.

The CDR3 DNA reads as TGTGCCAGCAGTGAGGAAAAAGCGGGAGCACTGGACATTCAGTACTTC. Encoded protein: CASSEEKAGALDIQYF. This chain joins TRBV6-1 and TRBJ2-4; 8 positions agree with TRBD2. Germline V gene lookup returns CDR1 MNHNS and CDR2 SASEGT. The J segment lost 8 bases and the V segment lost 3 bases, leaving 12 bases of the junction unmatched. This CDR3 has 16 amino acids.

This clonotype was counted ten times or more. V and J are TRBV12-3 or TRBV12-4 and TRBJ2-7; D is perhaps TRBD2 (6 bases). Trimming removed 5 bases at V and 3 bases at J, with 11 bases between. The CDR3 runs 13 residues. The CDR3 sequence: CASSGRDFYEQYF. The CDR3 coding sequence is TGTGCCAGCAGTGGCCGGGACTTCTACGAGCAGTACTTC.

This clonotype was detected many times. This chain's CDR3 is CSARDPPGQYVYEQYF. The CDR3 DNA follows: TGCAGTGCTAGAGATCCACCTGGGCAGTACGTCTACGAGCAGTACTTC. V usage is TRBV20-1 and J usage is TRBJ2-7; no firm D call. The CDR3 totals 16 residues. V gave up 0 bases and J gave up 3 bases, with 18 bases separating them. CDR1 DFQATT and CDR2 SNEGSKA come from the germline V gene (reference sequence).

This clonotype was detected ten times or more. The rearrangement links TRBV20-1 to TRBJ2-7; D is unclear. Germline CDR1 is DFQATT and CDR2 is SNEGSKA (reference sequence). The CDR3 covers 12 residues. V lost 1 base, J lost 3 bases, and 7 bases lay in between. This chain's CDR3 is CSARANSYEQYF. The CDR3 DNA sequence: TGCAGTGCTAGAGCAAATAGCTACGAGCAGTACTTC.

This clonotype was observed many times. The chain uses TRBV6-1 and TRBJ1-1; D is uncertain. This CDR3 region has 14 residues. Germline lookup yields CDR1 MNHNS and CDR2 SASEGT. V was cut by 1 base and J by 1 base, with 7 bases left in between. DNA for the CDR3: TGTGCCAGCAGTGAAGAGGCACAGAACACTGAAGCTTTCTTT. It yields the protein CASSEEAQNTEAFF.

This clonotype has just a few counts. V and J are TRBV6-1 and TRBJ1-5; D not certain. The ends were cut back, 5 bases at V and 3 bases at J, with 14 bases in the middle. Germline V gene sequence: CDR1 MNHNS, CDR2 SASEGT. The CDR3 runs 15 residues. CDR3 DNA: TGTGCCAGCAGTCTAACGGGAAGGCCCAATCAGCCCCAGCATTTT. Translated: CASSLTGRPNQPQHF.

This clonotype was seen ten or more times. The V and J genes are TRBV28 and TRBJ1-5; D unresolved. The CDR3 runs 16 residues. Germline values: CDR1 MDHEN, CDR2 SYDVKM. V gave up 1 base and J gave up 2 bases, with 12 bases separating them. CDR3 amino acids: CASSLSPRIGNQPQHF. The CDR3 DNA follows: TGTGCCAGCAGTTTATCTCCACGAATAGGCAATCAGCCCCAGCATTTT.